This passage covers 14 T cell receptor beta chains from one sample sequenced in a study of cytomegalovirus exposure and HLA in healthy donors. Sequencing was performed with immunoSEQ multiplex PCR; in TCRdb, only in-frame clones are kept and a portion is missing. The profile shows 110,000 or so clones, about 85% of them singletons. The sample consisted of PBMCs. The receptor source for this set is a man between 18 and 35 years old in good health and CMV-seropositive.

The V and J genes are TRBV6-1 and TRBJ1-6; D call uncertain. In germline, CDR1 is MNHNS, CDR2 SASEGT. The CDR3 runs 12 residues. V was clipped by 6 bases and J by 7 bases, with 7 bases between them. The CDR3 protein is CASRPGNSPLHF. In DNA, the CDR3 is TGTGCCAGCAGACCGGGGAATTCACCCCTCCACTTT.

V and J are TRBV4-2 and TRBJ2-2, with D maybe TRBD2 (6 bases). Trimming took off 2 bases at V and 3 bases at J, with 16 bases between the two ends. This CDR3 spans 17 amino acids. Germline CDR1 LGHNA, CDR2 YNFKEQ. The CDR3 is CASSQPPPGAYTGELFF. The CDR3 bases are TGTGCCAGCAGCCAACCTCCCCCGGGAGCGTACACCGGGGAGCTGTTTTTT.

The chain combines TRBV14 with TRBJ2-5, with a weak D call TRBD1 (5 bases). CDR1 and CDR2 from the germline V gene are SGHDN and FVKESK. The CDR3 runs to 13 residues. V was trimmed by 3 bases and J by 5 bases, leaving 10 bases between them. In nucleotides, the CDR3 is TGTGCCAGCAGCCAGCTCAGGGTGGAGACCCAGTACTTC. Protein product: CASSQLRVETQYF.

This clone was observed a single time. V is TRBV9 and J is TRBJ1-1; weak D call: TRBD1 (5 bases). Trimming shortened V by 0 bases and J by 4 bases, and 13 bases separated the two germline ends. The length of the CDR3 is 15 residues. Germline CDR1 and CDR2: SGDLS and YYNGEE. In DNA, the CDR3 is TGTGCCAGCAGCGTAGCGGAGTCGGGGGGCACTGAAGCTTTCTTT. Its translation is CASSVAESGGTEAFF.

The rearrangement links TRBV7-2 to TRBJ2-2; 7 nucleotides align to TRBD2. The CDR3 consists of 16 residues. V lost 5 bases, J lost 4 bases, and 10 bases stayed unmatched. Germline V lookup: CDR1 SGHTA, CDR2 FQGNSA. This chain's CDR3 is CASSRRTGGTTGELFF. For the CDR3, the DNA is TGTGCCAGCAGCCGTCGTACCGGGGGGACCACCGGGGAGCTGTTTTTT.

Written as DNA, the CDR3 is TGCGCCAGCAGCCAGGGGCTAGCGGAGGGCGGCTACGAGCAGTACTTC. Protein: CASSQGLAEGGYEQYF. The rearrangement joins TRBV4-1 to TRBJ2-7; 7 nucleotides match TRBD2. The CDR3 runs to 16 residues. V was clipped by 3 bases and J by 3 bases; unmatched bases: 11. Germline V gene data show CDR1 as MGHRA and CDR2 as YSYEKL.

The chain employs TRBV10-3 and TRBJ2-7; possible D gene TRBD1, 6 bases. This CDR3 has 14 amino acids. The germline CDR1 and CDR2 sequences are ENHRY and SYGVKD. V lost 6 bases, J lost 0 bases, and 12 bases lay in between. The CDR3 DNA is TGTGCCATCAGCAGGGGCTCCGGCTCCTACGAGCAGTACTTC. Translation gives CAISRGSGSYEQYF.

The genes are TRBV5-5 and TRBJ2-7, with D possibly TRBD2 on 6 matching bases. Between the trimmed V and J ends, which lost 4 bases and 3 bases, there was a span of 11 bases. Germline V CDR1 and CDR2: SGHKS, YYEKEE (reference sequence). This CDR3 has 13 amino acids. The CDR3 region is CASSGGTDYEQYF. DNA of the CDR3: TGTGCCAGCAGCGGGGGGACGGACTACGAGCAGTACTTC.

The chain has TRBV6-1 and TRBJ2-5; the D is unclear. Looked up from germline, CDR1 is MNHNS and CDR2 is SASEGT. The CDR3 totals 13 residues. V was clipped by 10 bases and J by 2 bases, with 14 bases between them. Written as DNA, the CDR3 is TGTGCCACCGCCATACTTGTTCAAGAGACCCAGTACTTC. It is translated as CATAILVQETQYF.

The chain joins TRBV28 to TRBJ1-6; unclear D gene. The ends were cut back, 5 bases at V and 0 bases at J, with 14 bases in the middle. Germline V gene sequence: CDR1 MDHEN, CDR2 SYDVKM. This CDR3 is 17 amino acids long. The CDR3 loop reads CASSPPRRSSYNSPLHF. The DNA for the CDR3 is TGTGCCAGCAGTCCCCCCCGACGGAGCTCCTATAATTCACCCCTCCACTTT.

The J gene is TRBJ1-5, the V gene TRBV21-1. TRBV21-1 is annotated as a pseudogene. The CDR3 spans 12 residues. The CDR3 loop is CARGEGGQPQHF. For the CDR3, the DNA is TGTGCCAGAGGGGAGGGGGGTCAGCCCCAGCATTTT.

This chain links TRBV7-8 with TRBJ1-1; TRBD1 is a possible D gene (5 bases). Germline V gene sequence: CDR1 SGHVS, CDR2 FQNEAQ. V was trimmed by 2 bases and J by 4 bases, leaving 14 bases between them. CDR3 length equals 15 residues. CDR3 sequence (DNA): TGTGCCAGCAGCTTATCAGGGTACGGGGGCACTGAAGCTTTCTTT. Its translation is CASSLSGYGGTEAFF.

This clone has more than one count but fewer than ten. The genes are TRBV19 and TRBJ1-3, with no clear D. The CDR3 totals 14 residues. V was pared by 5 bases and J by 0 bases, with 8 bases between. CDR1 is LNHDA, CDR2 SQIVND, per germline (reference sequence). CDR3 sequence: CASSSGVSGNTIYF. The CDR3 region has the DNA TGTGCCAGTAGTTCCGGAGTCTCTGGAAACACCATATATTTT.

As DNA, the CDR3 is TGTGCCAGATACCAAGCCCACACAGATACGCAGTATTTT. Protein product: CARYQAHTDTQYF. The chain carries TRBV6-9 and TRBJ2-3; no clear D. The CDR3 consists of 13 residues. Per the germline V gene, CDR1 is MNHGY and CDR2 is SVAAGI. The V gene lost 9 bases and the J gene lost 2 bases, with 12 bases spanning the gap.